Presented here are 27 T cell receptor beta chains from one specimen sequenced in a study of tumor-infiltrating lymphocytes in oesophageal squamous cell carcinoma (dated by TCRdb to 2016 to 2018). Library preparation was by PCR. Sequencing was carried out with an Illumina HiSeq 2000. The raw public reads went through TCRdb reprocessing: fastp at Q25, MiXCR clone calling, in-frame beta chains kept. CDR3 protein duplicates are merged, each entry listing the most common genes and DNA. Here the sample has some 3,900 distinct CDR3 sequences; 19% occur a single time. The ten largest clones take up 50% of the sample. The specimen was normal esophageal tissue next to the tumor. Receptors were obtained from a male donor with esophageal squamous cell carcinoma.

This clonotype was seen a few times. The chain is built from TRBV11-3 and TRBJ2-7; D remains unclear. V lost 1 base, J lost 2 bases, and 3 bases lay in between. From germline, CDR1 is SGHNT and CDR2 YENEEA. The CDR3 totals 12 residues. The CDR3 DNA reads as TGTGCCAGCAGCTTAGTCCCCTACGAGCAGTACTTC. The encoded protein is CASSLVPYEQYF. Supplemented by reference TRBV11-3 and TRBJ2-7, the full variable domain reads EAGVVQSPRYKIIEKKQPVAFWCNPISGHNTLYWYLQNLGQGPELLIRYENEEAVDDSQLPKDRFSAERLKGVDSTLKIQPAELGDSAVYLCASSLVPYEQYFGPGTRLTVT.

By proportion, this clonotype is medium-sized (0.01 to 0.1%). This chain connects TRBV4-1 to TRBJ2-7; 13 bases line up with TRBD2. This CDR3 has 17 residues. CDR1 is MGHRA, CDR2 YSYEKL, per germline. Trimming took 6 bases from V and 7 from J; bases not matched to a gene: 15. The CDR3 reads CASSWTSGGTYYNEQYF. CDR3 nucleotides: TGCGCCAGCAGTTGGACTAGCGGGGGAACGTATTACAATGAGCAGTACTTC.

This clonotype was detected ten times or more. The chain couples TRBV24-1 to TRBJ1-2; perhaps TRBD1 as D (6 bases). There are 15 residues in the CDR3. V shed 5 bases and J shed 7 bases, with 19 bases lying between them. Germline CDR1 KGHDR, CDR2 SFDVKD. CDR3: CATSAPGQGMAGYTF. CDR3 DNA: TGTGCCACCAGTGCTCCCGGGCAGGGGATGGCTGGCTACACCTTC.

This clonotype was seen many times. The CDR3, as DNA: TGTGCCAGTAATTCCGGACAGGGATTAGAGACCCAGTACTTC. Residues: CASNSGQGLETQYF. The chain employs TRBV19 and TRBJ2-5; 8 nucleotides align to TRBD1. The V gene's germline CDR1 is LNHDA and CDR2 SQIVND (reference sequence). The V segment lost 7 bases and the J segment 4 bases; nucleotides outside the gene matches: 8. This CDR3 contains 14 residues.

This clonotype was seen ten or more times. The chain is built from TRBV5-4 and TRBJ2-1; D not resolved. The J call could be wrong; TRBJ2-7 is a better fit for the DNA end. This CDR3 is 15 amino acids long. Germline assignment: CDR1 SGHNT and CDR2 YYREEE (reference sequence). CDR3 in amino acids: CASSSRKGTRDEQYF. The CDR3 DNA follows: TGTGCCAGCAGCTCCCGGAAGGGCACTCGGGACGAGCAGTACTTC.

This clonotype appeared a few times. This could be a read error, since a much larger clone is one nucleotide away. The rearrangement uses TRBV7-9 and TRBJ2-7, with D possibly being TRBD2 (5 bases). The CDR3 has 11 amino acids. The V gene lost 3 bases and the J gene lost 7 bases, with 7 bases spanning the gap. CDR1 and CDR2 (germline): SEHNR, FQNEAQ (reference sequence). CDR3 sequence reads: CASSFREEQYF. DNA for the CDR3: TGTGCCAGCAGCTTCCGGGAAGAGCAGTACTTC.

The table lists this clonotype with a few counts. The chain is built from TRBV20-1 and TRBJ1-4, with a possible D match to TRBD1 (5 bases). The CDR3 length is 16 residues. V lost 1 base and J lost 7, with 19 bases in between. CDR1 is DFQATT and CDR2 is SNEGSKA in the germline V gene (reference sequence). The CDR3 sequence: CSARVFPGTTGEKLFF. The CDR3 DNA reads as TGCAGTGCTAGAGTATTCCCCGGGACCACCGGTGAAAAACTGTTTTTT.

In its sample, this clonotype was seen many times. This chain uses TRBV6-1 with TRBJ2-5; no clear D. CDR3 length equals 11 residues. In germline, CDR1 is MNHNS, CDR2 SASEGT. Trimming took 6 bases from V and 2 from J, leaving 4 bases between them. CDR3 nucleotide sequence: TGTGCCAGCAGGATTCAAGAGACCCAGTACTTC. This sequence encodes CASRIQETQYF.

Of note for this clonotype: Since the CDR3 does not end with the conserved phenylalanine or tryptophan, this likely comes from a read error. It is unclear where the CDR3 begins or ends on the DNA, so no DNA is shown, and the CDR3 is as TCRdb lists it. The chain's CDR3 is CASSRQGDSPLHFGP. The chain employs TRBV7-2 and TRBJ2-3; the table's D call TRBD1 went unverified against the DNA. Germline V CDR1 and CDR2: SGHTA, FQGNSA. The CDR3 sequence runs 15 residues, both termini included.

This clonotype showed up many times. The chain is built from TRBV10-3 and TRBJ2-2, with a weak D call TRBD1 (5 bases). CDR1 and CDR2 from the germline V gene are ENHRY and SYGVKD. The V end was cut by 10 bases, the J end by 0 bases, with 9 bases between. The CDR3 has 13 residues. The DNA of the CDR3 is TGTGCCACTATCAGGGCGAACACCGGGGAGCTGTTTTTT. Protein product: CATIRANTGELFF.

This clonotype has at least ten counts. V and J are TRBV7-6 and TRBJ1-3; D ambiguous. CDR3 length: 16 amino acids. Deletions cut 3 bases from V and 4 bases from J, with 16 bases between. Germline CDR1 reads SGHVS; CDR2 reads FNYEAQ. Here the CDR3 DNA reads TGTGCCAGCAGCTTGCGACGGTGGGCTGACGGAAACACCATATATTTT. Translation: CASSLRRWADGNTIYF. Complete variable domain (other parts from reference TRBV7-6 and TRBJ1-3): GAGVSQSPRYKVTKRGQDVALRCDPISGHVSLYWYRQALGQGPEFLTYFNYEAQQDKSGLPNDRFSAERPEGSISTLTIQRTEQRDSAMYRCASSLRRWADGNTIYFGEGSWLTVV.

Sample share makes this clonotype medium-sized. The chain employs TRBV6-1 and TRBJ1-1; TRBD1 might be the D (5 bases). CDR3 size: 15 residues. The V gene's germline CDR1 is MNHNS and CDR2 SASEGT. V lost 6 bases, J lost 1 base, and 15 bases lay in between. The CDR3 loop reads CASRVGNQGNTEAFF. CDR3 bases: TGTGCCAGCAGAGTTGGTAACCAGGGGAACACTGAAGCTTTCTTT.

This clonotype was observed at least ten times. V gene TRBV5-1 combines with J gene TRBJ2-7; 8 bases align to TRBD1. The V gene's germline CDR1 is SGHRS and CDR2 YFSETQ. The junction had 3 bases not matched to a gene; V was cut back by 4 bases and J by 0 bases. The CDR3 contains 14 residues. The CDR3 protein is CASSIDRGSYEQYF. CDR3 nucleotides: TGCGCCAGCAGCATAGACAGGGGCTCCTACGAGCAGTACTTC.

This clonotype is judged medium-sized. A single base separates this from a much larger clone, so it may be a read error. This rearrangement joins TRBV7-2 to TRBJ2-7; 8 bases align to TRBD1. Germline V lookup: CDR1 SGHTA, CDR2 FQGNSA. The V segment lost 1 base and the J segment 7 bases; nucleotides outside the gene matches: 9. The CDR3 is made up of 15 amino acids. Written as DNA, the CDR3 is TGTGCCAGCAGCTTAGGGACAGGGCCCTACAATGAGCAGTACTTC. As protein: CASSLGTGPYNEQYF.

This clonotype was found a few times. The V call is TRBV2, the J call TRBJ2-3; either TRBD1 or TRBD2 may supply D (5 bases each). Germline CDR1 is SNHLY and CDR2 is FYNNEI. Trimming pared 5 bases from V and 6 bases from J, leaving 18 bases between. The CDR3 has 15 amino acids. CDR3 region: CASSPRTSRGDTQYF. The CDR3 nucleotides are TGTGCCAGCAGTCCCCGGACCAGCCGGGGCGATACGCAGTATTTT.

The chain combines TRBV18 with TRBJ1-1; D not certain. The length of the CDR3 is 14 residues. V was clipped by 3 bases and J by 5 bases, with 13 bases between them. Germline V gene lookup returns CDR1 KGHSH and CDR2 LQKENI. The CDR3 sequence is CASSPPEGRTEAFF. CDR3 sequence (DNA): TGTGCCAGCTCACCCCCAGAGGGTAGAACTGAAGCTTTCTTT.

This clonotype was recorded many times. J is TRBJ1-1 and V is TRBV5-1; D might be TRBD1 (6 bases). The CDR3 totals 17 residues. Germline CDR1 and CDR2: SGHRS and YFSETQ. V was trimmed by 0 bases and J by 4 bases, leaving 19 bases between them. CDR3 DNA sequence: TGCGCCAGCAGCTTGGCCCTCCCACCTACAGGGCGCACTGAAGCTTTCTTT. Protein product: CASSLALPPTGRTEAFF.

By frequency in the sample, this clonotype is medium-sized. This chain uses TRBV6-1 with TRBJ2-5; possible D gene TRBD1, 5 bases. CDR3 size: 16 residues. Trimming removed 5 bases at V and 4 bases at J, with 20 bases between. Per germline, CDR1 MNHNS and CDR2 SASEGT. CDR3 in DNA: TGTGCCAGCAGTCTGTCTAGTCTAGGGGCCGCAGAGACCCAGTACTTC. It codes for CASSLSSLGAAETQYF.

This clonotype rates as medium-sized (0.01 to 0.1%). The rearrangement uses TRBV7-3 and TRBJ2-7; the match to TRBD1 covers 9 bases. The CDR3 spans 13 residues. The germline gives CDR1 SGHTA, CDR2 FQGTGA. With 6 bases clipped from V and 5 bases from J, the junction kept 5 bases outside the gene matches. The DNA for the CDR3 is TGTGCCAGCAGTCGACAGGGGGGGGACGAGCAGTACTTC. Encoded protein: CASSRQGGDEQYF.

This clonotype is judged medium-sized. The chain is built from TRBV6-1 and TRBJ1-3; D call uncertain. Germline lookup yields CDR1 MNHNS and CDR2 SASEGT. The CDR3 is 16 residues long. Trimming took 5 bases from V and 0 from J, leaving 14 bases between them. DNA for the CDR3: TGTGCCAGCAGTTTCACCAGGATGAGCTCTGGAAACACCATATATTTT. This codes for CASSFTRMSSGNTIYF.

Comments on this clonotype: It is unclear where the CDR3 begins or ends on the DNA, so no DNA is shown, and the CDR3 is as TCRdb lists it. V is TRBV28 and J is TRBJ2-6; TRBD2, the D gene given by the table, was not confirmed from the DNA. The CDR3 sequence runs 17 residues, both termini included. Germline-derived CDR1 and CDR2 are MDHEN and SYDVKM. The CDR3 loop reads CASSLDGGGKLWLHLRF.

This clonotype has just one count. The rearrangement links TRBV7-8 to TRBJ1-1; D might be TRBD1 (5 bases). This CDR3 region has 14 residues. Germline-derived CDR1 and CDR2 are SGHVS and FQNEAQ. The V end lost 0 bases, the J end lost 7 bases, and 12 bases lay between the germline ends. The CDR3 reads CASSLARGDFEAFF. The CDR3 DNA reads TGTGCCAGCAGCTTAGCGCGGGGGGATTTTGAAGCTTTCTTT.

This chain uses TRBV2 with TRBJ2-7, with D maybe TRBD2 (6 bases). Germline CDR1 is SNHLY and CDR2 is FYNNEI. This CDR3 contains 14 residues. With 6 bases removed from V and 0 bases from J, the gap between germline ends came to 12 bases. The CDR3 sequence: CASSRDWSSYEQYF. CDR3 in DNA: TGTGCCAGCAGCCGGGACTGGAGCTCCTACGAGCAGTACTTC.

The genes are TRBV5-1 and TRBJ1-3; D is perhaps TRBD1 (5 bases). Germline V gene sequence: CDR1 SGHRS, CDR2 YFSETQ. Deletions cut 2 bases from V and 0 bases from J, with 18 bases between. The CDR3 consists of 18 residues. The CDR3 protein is CASSLAYPGLSSGNTIYF. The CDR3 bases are TGCGCCAGCAGCTTAGCTTATCCGGGACTGTCCTCTGGAAACACCATATATTTT.

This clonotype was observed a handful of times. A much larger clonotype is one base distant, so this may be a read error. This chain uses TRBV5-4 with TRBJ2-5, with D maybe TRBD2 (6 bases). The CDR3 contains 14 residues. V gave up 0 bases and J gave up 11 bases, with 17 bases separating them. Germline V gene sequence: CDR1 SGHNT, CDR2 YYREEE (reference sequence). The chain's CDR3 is CASSLGGARNEQYF. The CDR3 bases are TGTGCCAGCAGCTTGGGCGGGGCGCGCAATGAGCAGTACTTC. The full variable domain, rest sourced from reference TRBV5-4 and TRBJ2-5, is ETGVTQSPTHLIKTRGQQVTLRCSSQSGHNTVSWYQQALGQGPQFIFQYYREEENGRGNFPPRFSGLQFPNYSSELNVNALELDDSALYLCASSLGGARNEQYFGPGTRLLVL.

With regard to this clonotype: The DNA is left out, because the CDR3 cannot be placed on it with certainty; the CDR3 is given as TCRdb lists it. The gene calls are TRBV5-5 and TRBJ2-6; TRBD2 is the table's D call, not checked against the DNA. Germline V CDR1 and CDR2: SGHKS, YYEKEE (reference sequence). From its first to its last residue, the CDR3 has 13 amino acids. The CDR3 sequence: CASSLEGRLHLRF.

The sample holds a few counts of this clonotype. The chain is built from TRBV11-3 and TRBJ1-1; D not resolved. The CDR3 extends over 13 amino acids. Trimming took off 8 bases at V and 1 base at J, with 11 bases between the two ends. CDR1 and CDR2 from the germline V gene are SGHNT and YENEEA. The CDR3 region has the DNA TGTGCCAGCCGAGGTGAAGCGAACACTGAAGCTTTCTTT. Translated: CASRGEANTEAFF.